This T cell receptor beta chain derives from a study of CD8 T cells in Susac syndrome. The germline gives CDR1 MNHEY, CDR2 SVGEGT. The V gene lost 6 bases and the J gene lost 3 bases, with 12 bases spanning the gap. CDR3 length: 13 residues. Reverse transcription of roughly 0.5 to 1 ug RNA was performed with random hexamers. TCR beta CDR3 was amplified by immunoSEQ covering 54 Vbeta and 13 Jbeta. TCRdb called the immunoSEQ multiplex PCR reads again in MiXCR, with one record for every CDR3 protein. The table has about 150,000 distinct CDR3 sequences, approximately 96% seen once; the top ten hold 0.2% to 0.25%. To note about this clonotype: Its antigen remains unknown.

Study results and caveats: It was acknowledged by the study that relatively few individuals were included in its TCR sequencing and HLA analysis.

The sequenced target, TCR beta, came from blood CD8+ and CD4+ T cells. While CD8+ and CD4+ T cells were isolated negatively, TEMRA cells were enriched by FACS. The gene calls are TRBV6-2 or TRBV6-3 and TRBJ2-7; perhaps D is TRBD1 or TRBD2 (5 bases each). Sequenced input: CD8+ T cells from PBMCs. The TCR was taken from a human donor with multiple sclerosis. The CDR3 spells CASSPGRCYEQYF. The DNA for the CDR3 is TGTGCCAGCAGCCCGGGACGGTGCTACGAGCAGTACTTC.